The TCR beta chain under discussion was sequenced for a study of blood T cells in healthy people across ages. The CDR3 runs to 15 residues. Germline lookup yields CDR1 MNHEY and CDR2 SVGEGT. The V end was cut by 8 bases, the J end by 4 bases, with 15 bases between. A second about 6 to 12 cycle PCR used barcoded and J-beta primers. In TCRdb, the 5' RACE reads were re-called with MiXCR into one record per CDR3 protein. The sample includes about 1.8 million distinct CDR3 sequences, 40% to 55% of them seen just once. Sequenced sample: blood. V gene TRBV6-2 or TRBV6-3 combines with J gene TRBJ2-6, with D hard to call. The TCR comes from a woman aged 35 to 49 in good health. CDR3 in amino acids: CASRSLGTGANVLTF. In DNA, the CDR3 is TGTGCCAGCCGATCCCTGGGTACGGGGGCCAACGTCCTGACTTTC.